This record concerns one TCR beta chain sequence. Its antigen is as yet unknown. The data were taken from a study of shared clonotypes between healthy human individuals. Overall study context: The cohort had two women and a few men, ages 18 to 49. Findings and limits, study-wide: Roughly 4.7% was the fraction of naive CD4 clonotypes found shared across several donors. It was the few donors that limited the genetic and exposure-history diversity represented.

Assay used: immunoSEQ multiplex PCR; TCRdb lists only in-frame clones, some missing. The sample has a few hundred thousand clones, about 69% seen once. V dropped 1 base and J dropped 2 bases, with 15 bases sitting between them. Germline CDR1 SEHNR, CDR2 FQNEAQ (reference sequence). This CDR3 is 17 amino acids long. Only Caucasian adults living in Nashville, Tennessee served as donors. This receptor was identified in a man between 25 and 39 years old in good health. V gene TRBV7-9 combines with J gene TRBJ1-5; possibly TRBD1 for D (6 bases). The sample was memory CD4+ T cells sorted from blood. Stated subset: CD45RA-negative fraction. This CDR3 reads CASSLGTGIRGNQPQHF. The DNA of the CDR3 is TGTGCCAGCAGCTTAGGTACAGGGATTCGAGGCAATCAGCCCCAGCATTTT.